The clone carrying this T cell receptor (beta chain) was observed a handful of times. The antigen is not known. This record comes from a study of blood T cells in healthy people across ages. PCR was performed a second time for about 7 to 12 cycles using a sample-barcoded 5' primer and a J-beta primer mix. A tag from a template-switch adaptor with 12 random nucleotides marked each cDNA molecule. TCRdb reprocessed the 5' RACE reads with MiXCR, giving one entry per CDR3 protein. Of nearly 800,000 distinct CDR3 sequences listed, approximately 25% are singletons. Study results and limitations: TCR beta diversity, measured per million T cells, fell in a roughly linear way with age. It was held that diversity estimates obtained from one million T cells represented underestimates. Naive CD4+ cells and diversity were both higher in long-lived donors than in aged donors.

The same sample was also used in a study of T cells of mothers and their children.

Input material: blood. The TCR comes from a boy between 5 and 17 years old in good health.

The CDR3 DNA reads as TGTGCCAGCTCACCACGGGGCACAACCCCTGATGACTATGGCTACACCTTC. Encoded protein: CASSPRGTTPDDYGYTF. The rearrangement joins TRBV18 to TRBJ1-2; a possible D gene is TRBD1 (5 bases). The germline gives CDR1 KGHSH, CDR2 LQKENI. The CDR3 contains 17 residues. V was cut by 1 base and J by 3 bases, with 18 bases left in between.